The 7 T cell receptor beta chains given below trace back to one sample, sequenced in a study of blood T cell repertoires in COVID-19. Measured with immunoSEQ multiplex PCR; TCRdb has only the in-frame clones, and not every one. The sample consists of under 250,000 clones, about four fifths of them appearing once. The sample taken for sequencing was peripheral blood. Receptor source: a young man who had recovered from COVID-19.

The chain couples TRBV5-1 to TRBJ2-3; 7 nucleotides agree with TRBD2. V lost 8 bases, J lost 2 bases, and 8 bases stayed unmatched. CDR1 is SGHRS and CDR2 is YFSETQ in the germline V gene. The CDR3 has 14 residues. DNA for the CDR3: TGCGCCAGTTCCCGGGGGGAAGTCACAGATACGCAGTATTTT. This translates into CASSRGEVTDTQYF.

The V and J genes are TRBV5-4 and TRBJ1-6; weak D call: TRBD1 (6 bases). CDR1 and CDR2 from the germline V gene are SGHNT and YYREEE (reference sequence). This CDR3 region has 14 residues. Trimming cost V 2 bases and J 5 bases, with 8 bases left between them. For the CDR3, the DNA is TGTGCCAGCAGCTTAGACAGGAATAATTCACCCCTCCACTTT. Its translation is CASSLDRNNSPLHF. Using reference TRBV5-4 and TRBJ1-6 for the parts outside the CDR3, the full variable domain is ETGVTQSPTHLIKTRGQQVTLRCSSQSGHNTVSWYQQALGQGPQFIFQYYREEENGRGNFPPRFSGLQFPNYSSELNVNALELDDSALYLCASSLDRNNSPLHFGNGTRLTVT.

The genes are TRBV2 and TRBJ1-5; D not certain. In germline, CDR1 is SNHLY, CDR2 FYNNEI. This CDR3 comprises 16 residues. V lost 8 bases, J lost 6 bases, and 23 bases lay in between. The DNA for the CDR3 is TGTGCCAGCGCTACACGAGAATCTGTACTAAGTCAGCCCCAGCATTTT. Translation gives CASATRESVLSQPQHF.

The rearrangement uses TRBV29-1 and TRBJ2-5; 8 bases are a match to TRBD1. Germline CDR1 SQVTM, CDR2 ANQGSEA. Trimming at V came to 4 bases and at J to 5 bases, leaving 9 bases not matched to a gene. The CDR3 totals 14 residues. The CDR3 region is CSVVVDRGLETQYF. The DNA of the CDR3 is TGCAGCGTTGTGGTTGACAGGGGCTTGGAGACCCAGTACTTC.

The chain carries TRBV5-1 and TRBJ2-5; TRBD2 might be the D (7 bases). The CDR3 spans 16 residues. The germline V gene has CDR1 SGHRS and CDR2 YFSETQ. Trimming cost V 4 bases and J 1 base, with 17 bases left between them. The CDR3 protein is CASSDGRGLFQETQYF. CDR3 bases: TGCGCCAGCAGCGATGGGCGGGGGCTCTTCCAAGAGACCCAGTACTTC.

The J gene is TRBJ2-7, the V gene TRBV5-5; D may be TRBD1 (6 bases). The CDR3 totals 15 residues. CDR1 and CDR2 (germline): SGHKS, YYEKEE (reference sequence). The ends were cut back, 0 bases at V and 1 base at J, with 11 bases in the middle. The CDR3 sequence is CASSLGSGDSYEQYV. CDR3 nucleotides: TGTGCCAGCAGCTTGGGTTCAGGGGATTCCTACGAGCAGTACGTC.

This clone was seen a handful of times. J is TRBJ2-2 and V is TRBV24-1; possible D gene TRBD2, 5 bases. V gave up 9 bases and J gave up 5 bases, with 12 bases separating them. Germline values: CDR1 KGHDR, CDR2 SFDVKD. This CDR3 has 13 amino acids. CDR3 amino acids: CATRPGITGELFF. In DNA, the CDR3 is TGTGCCACCCGCCCCGGGATAACCGGGGAGCTGTTTTTT.